This TCR beta chain emerged from a study of regulatory T cells in long-lasting Graves disease. Turning to this clonotype: The antigen remains unidentified.

Whole-study results and caveats: Among samples with persistent disease, TRBV28, TRBJ1-2 and TRBJ2-5 were favored.

Time point described: newly diagnosed GD, antithyroid drugs for less than 3 months. The TCR library was prepared using RNA isolated from PBMCs. CDR3 length: 10 residues. CDR1 and CDR2 (germline): GTSNPN, SVGIG (reference sequence). The ends were cut back, 2 bases at V and 11 bases at J, with 8 bases in the middle. The authors built TCR beta libraries using iRepertoire HTBI primers and Arm-PCR of CDR3 regions. TCRdb passed the multiplex PCR reads through MiXCR, listing each CDR3 protein once. The table lists roughly 400,000 distinct CDR3 sequences, 14% to 15% of them singletons. These data are also associated with another study on T cells in Graves' hyperthyroidism and ophthalmopathy. That work adds: Used for diagnoses were clinical symptoms, serum thyroxine and TRAb, thyroid ultrasound and orbital computed tomography. Most thyroid clonotypes that were expanded above 0.001 also turned up in blood. By a 13 V-J model, ophthalmopathy was set apart from stable hyperthyroidism.

This chain joins TRBV30 and TRBJ2-3, with D perhaps matching TRBD1 (5 bases). This specimen was peripheral blood mononuclear cells (PBMCs), taken at new diagnosis, from a patient treated with antithyroid drugs. The TCR originated in a woman in her 40s with Graves disease. The CDR3 DNA sequence: TGTGCCTGGAGTTCTGACAGGCAGTATTTT. Its translation: CAWSSDRQYF.